This T cell receptor beta chain was identified in a study of OX40 agonist ivuxolimab in advanced cancers. A note on the overall study: The costimulatory receptor OX40 (CD134) was targeted by ivuxolimab, a fully human IgG2 agonistic monoclonal antibody. Intravenous ivuxolimab was administered to patients every 2 weeks at six dose levels: 0.01, 0.1, 0.3, 1.5, 3 and 10 mg/kg. Of the approximately 50 dose-escalation patients, hepatocellular carcinoma was present in roughly 19, melanoma in approximately 15, renal cell carcinoma in 9 and head and neck cancer in 9. The dose-escalation cohort was almost 85% male with a mean age of about 65 years, ranging from about 23 to 85. Patients were allowed to have had prior anti-PD-1, anti-PD-L1 or anti-CTLA-4 therapy, and approximately 40% of the dose-escalation patients had previously received checkpoint inhibitors. Partial responses occurred in three dose-escalation patients, of whom one had hepatocellular carcinoma and two had cutaneous melanoma. Peripheral TCRbeta sequencing was intended to test whether TCR sequence diversity was altered and clonal T-cell expansion was caused by ivuxolimab. The paper describes the monotherapy dose-escalation part (N of about 57 patients) of the phase I trial of ivuxolimab.

Here is what the overall study found, with its caveats: In the 0.1-3.0 mg/kg groups, partial responders were among the patients with the lowest normalized peripheral clonal expansion, particularly in CD8+ T cells. After ivuxolimab, CD8+ T cells had more expanded clones than CD4+ T cells on average. Low levels of normalized T-cell clonal expansion were also seen in some patients who did not respond. At doses from 0.1 to 3.0 mg/kg, clonal expansion was seen in both CD4+ and CD8+ blood T cells between baseline and week 6. The antigen specificity of the clonally expanded peripheral T cells was not determined.

Based on the germline V gene, the CDR1 and CDR2 sequences are SGHRS and YFSETQ. Relative to germline, V is 6 bases shorter and J is 2 bases shorter, with 11 bases between their ends. The CDR3 measures 13 amino acids from cysteine to phenylalanine. Only CDR3 DNA remains: 39 bases, in frame from the first base. Concerning this clone itself: What antigen it recognizes has not been identified. No base quality values were provided; no much bigger clone lies one nucleotide off.

The trial excluded patients who had a history of autoimmune disease or were on systemic immunosuppression. Peripheral blood for TCR sequencing was drawn from every dose cohort at baseline, at cycle 4 day 1 and at cycle 7 day 1. The samples were drawn from a first-in-human, open-label, multicenter phase I dose-escalation trial of ivuxolimab. Adults with locally advanced or metastatic melanoma, renal cell carcinoma, hepatocellular carcinoma or head and neck squamous cell carcinoma were enrolled in the trial. Before TCR sequencing, CD4+ T cells and CD8+ T cells were sorted from peripheral blood as separate populations. For sequencing of the TCRbeta CDR3 region, genomic DNA was extracted from the sorted cells. The immunoSEQ Assay was used to sequence the TCRbeta CDR3 regions. TCRdb provides this immuneACCESS table in a form limited to in-frame rearrangements. Some clones are lacking; in checked studies, under half of them reflect an unresolved V gene, and why the rest are absent is not known. The sample profile shows some 44,000 clones; 65% to 85% of them were found once. The top ten constitute about 5% of the sample.

This TCR derives from an adult with an advanced solid tumor such as melanoma, head and neck, liver or kidney cancer. Sequencing used CD4+ or CD8+ T cells sorted from blood, obtained in a trial of the OX40 agonist ivuxolimab. This sequence uses TRBV5-1 and TRBJ1-1, with no D gene named confidently. In nucleotide form, the sequence is TGCGCCAGCAAAAAAGTAGTAAACACTGAAGCTTTCTTT. Translated, this gives CASKKVVNTEAFF.